In this sample, the clone carrying this T cell receptor (beta chain) turned up a few times. The sample originates from a study of blood T cell repertoires in COVID-19. For the study at large: In each case, the material was cDNA or gDNA derived from T cells, B-cell-depleted T cells, or PBMCs.

Assay used: immunoSEQ multiplex PCR; TCRdb lists only in-frame clones, some missing. The table has around 100,000 clones, about 81% seen once; the top ten hold 7.9%. The CDR3 contains 15 residues. Unmatched junction bases numbered 10, after V lost 5 bases and J lost 6 bases. Germline V gene lookup returns CDR1 MNHEY and CDR2 SVGAGI. Sequenced: peripheral blood. The chain carries TRBV6-5 and TRBJ2-1; 7 positions match TRBD2. This sequence was found in a man between 65 and 85 years old with acute or convalescent COVID-19. The CDR3 DNA is TGTGCCAGCAGTACCCGGGGCGGGAGAGGCAATGAGCAGTTCTTC. It specifies CASSTRGGRGNEQFF.